There are many counts of the clone carrying this T cell receptor (beta chain). This CDR3 is 16 amino acids long. The junction had 5 bases not matched to a gene; V was cut back by 4 bases and J by 2 bases. Germline V gives CDR1 KGHSH, CDR2 LQKENI. TCR beta libraries were built with iRepertoire HTBI primers and Arm-PCR of CDR3 regions. TCRdb reprocessed the multiplex PCR reads with MiXCR, giving one entry per CDR3 protein. This table holds a few hundred thousand distinct CDR3 sequences, 16% found once. This sample stems from a study of regulatory T cells in long-lasting Graves disease. Time point meaning: newly diagnosed GD, antithyroid drugs for less than 3 months. Extracted PBMC RNA gave rise to the TCR library. The sample also formed part of further work on T cells in Graves' hyperthyroidism and ophthalmopathy.

The source was peripheral blood mononuclear cells (PBMCs), collected at new diagnosis, from a patient treated with antithyroid drugs. V is TRBV18 and J is TRBJ2-2; 9 bases fit TRBD2. This TCR was recovered from a man aged 35-49 years with Graves disease. The CDR3 DNA sequence: TGTGCCAGCTCACGAATAGCGGGGGCCAACACCGGGGAGCTGTTTTTT. It specifies CASSRIAGANTGELFF. Together with reference TRBV18 and TRBJ2-2, the CDR3 gives the full variable domain: NAGVMQNPRHLVRRRGQEARLRCSPMKGHSHVYWYRQLPEEGLKFMVYLQKENIIDESGMPKERFSAEFPKEGPSILRIQQVVRGDSAAYFCASSRIAGANTGELFFGEGSRLTVL.